These 10 T cell receptor beta chains share one sample of origin, sequenced in a study of cytomegalovirus exposure and HLA in healthy donors. Primers included in the PCR were 60 Vbeta and 13 Jbeta primers. The repertoire was sequenced with immunoSEQ multiplex PCR; TCRdb's copy has only in-frame clones and lacks some. Across about 130,000 clones, the top ten clones capture under 3.5% of the sample. The sequencing input was PBMCs. Source of these receptors: a man younger than 40 in good health and CMV-seronegative.

The J gene is TRBJ1-5, the V gene TRBV28; the match to TRBD1 covers 7 bases. This CDR3 has 17 amino acids. J lost 2 bases, V lost 4 bases, and 11 bases had no gene match. Germline V CDR1 and CDR2: MDHEN, SYDVKM. The CDR3 loop is CASSSTYLTGGNQPQHF. In DNA, the CDR3 is TGTGCCAGCAGTTCTACTTACCTAACAGGGGGCAATCAGCCCCAGCATTTT.

The chain combines TRBV6-7 with TRBJ2-7; D may be TRBD1 (5 bases). TRBV6-7 is reported as an ORF; its role is uncertain. The CDR3 is 13 residues long. Deletions cut 6 bases from V and 2 bases from J, with 11 bases between. The CDR3 sequence: CASRPDNTYEQYF. Here the CDR3 DNA reads TGTGCCAGCAGGCCGGACAATACCTACGAGCAGTACTTC.

On this clone itself: At the DNA level, this CDR3 is encoded by other sequences in the same sample as well. The J gene is TRBJ2-7, the V gene TRBV29-1; D is uncertain. Trimming took 4 bases from V and 4 from J, leaving 8 bases between them. The CDR3 has 11 residues. Germline V gives CDR1 SQVTM, CDR2 ANQGSEA. The CDR3 is CSVGSLYEQYF. The CDR3 DNA reads as TGCAGCGTTGGTAGCTTATACGAGCAGTACTTC.

This chain connects TRBV30 to TRBJ1-5; 9 bases line up with TRBD1. CDR1 is GTSNPN and CDR2 is SVGIG in the germline V gene (reference sequence). The CDR3 is 14 residues long. Trimming took 1 base from V and 5 from J; bases not matched to a gene: 3. The CDR3: CAWSGDRVDQPQHF. In DNA, the CDR3 is TGTGCCTGGAGTGGGGACAGGGTGGATCAGCCCCAGCATTTT.

The J gene is TRBJ2-3, the V gene TRBV20-1; D not resolved. CDR3 size: 11 residues. The V end lost 5 bases, the J end lost 2 bases, and 5 bases lay between the germline ends. Germline CDR1 reads DFQATT; CDR2 reads SNEGSKA (reference sequence). The CDR3 region has the DNA TGCAGTGCTGACACCACAGATACGCAGTATTTT. Amino acids: CSADTTDTQYF.

The chain joins TRBV2 to TRBJ1-1; TRBD1 might be the D (5 bases). V lost 6 bases to trimming and J lost 5 bases, with 22 bases between them. Germline V gene data show CDR1 as SNHLY and CDR2 as FYNNEI. The CDR3 runs 16 residues. CDR3: CASSIWVGGRKTEAFF. CDR3 coding DNA: TGTGCCAGCAGCATATGGGTCGGGGGTAGGAAGACTGAAGCTTTCTTT.

V gene TRBV5-4 combines with J gene TRBJ2-1, with a tentative D call TRBD1 (5 bases). The germline V and J ends were trimmed by 3 bases and 3 bases, with 10 bases remaining between them. The CDR3 spans 14 residues. The V gene's germline CDR1 is SGHNT and CDR2 YYREEE (reference sequence). DNA for the CDR3: TGTGCCAGCAGCTCCGGAGACAGCTACAATGAGCAGTTCTTC. It is translated as CASSSGDSYNEQFF.

The gene calls are TRBV6-1 and TRBJ1-2; D gene unclear. Germline assignment: CDR1 MNHNS and CDR2 SASEGT. V lost 1 base to trimming and J lost 3 bases, with 9 bases between them. The CDR3 spans 14 residues. The chain's CDR3 is CASSEDREDYGYTF. The CDR3 bases are TGTGCCAGCAGTGAAGATCGGGAGGACTATGGCTACACCTTC.

The rearrangement uses TRBV4-1 and TRBJ2-1; D is perhaps TRBD2 (5 bases). CDR3 size: 17 residues. V was pared by 1 base and J by 8 bases, with 21 bases between. Germline V gene lookup returns CDR1 MGHRA and CDR2 YSYEKL. This CDR3 reads CASSQVWIRQSGDEQFF. In DNA form, the CDR3 reads TGCGCCAGCAGCCAAGTTTGGATCCGACAAAGCGGCGATGAGCAGTTCTTC.

This chain joins TRBV28 and TRBJ1-1; 7 bases map to TRBD1. This CDR3 spans 15 amino acids. J lost 1 base, V lost 3 bases, and 5 bases had no gene match. CDR1 and CDR2 (germline): MDHEN, SYDVKM. CDR3 bases: TGTGCCAGCAGTTTTAAATGGACAGGGAACACTGAAGCTTTCTTT. This sequence encodes CASSFKWTGNTEAFF.